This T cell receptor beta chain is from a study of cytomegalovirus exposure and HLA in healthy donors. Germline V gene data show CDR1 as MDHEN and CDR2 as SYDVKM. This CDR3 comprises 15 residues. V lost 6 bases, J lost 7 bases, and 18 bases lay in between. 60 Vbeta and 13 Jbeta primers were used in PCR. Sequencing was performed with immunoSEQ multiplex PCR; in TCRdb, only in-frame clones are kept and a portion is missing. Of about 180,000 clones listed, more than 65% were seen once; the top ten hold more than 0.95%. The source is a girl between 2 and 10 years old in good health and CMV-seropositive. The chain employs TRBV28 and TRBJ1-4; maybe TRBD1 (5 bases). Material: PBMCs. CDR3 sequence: CASSPAGGEGEKLFF. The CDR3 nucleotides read TGTGCCAGCAGCCCCGCGGGGGGTGAGGGTGAAAAACTGTTTTTT. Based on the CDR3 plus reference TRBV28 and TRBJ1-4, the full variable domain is DVKVTQSSRYLVKRTGEKVFLECVQDMDHENMFWYRQDPGLGLRLIYFSYDVKMKEKGDIPEGYSVSREKKERFSLILESASTNQTSMYLCASSPAGGEGEKLFFGSGTQLSVL.